The 32 T cell receptor beta chains below come from one sample, sequenced in a study of cytomegalovirus exposure and HLA in healthy donors. PCR involved 60 Vbeta and 13 Jbeta primers. Data came from immunoSEQ multiplex PCR; TCRdb stores just in-frame clones and leaves some out. Here the sample spans about 140,000 clones, roughly 75% being singletons. The sequencing input was PBMCs. These receptors were collected from a man between 40 and 49 years old in good health and CMV-seronegative.

The gene calls are TRBV10-2 and TRBJ1-2; unclear D gene. V lost 3 bases and J lost 3, with 5 bases in between. Germline CDR1 is WSHSY and CDR2 is SAAADI. CDR3 length: 12 amino acids. The CDR3 DNA reads TGCGCCAGCAGTGACCAGGACTATGGCTACACCTTC. Translating it yields CASSDQDYGYTF.

This sequence joins TRBV28 and TRBJ2-7; TRBD2 agrees at 8 bases. Germline values: CDR1 MDHEN, CDR2 SYDVKM. This CDR3 is 13 amino acids long. The ends lost 5 bases at V and 3 bases at J; junction bases unmatched: 3. CDR3 sequence (DNA): TGTGCCAGCAGTCGCGGGGGGAGCTACGAGCAGTACTTC. Protein sequence: CASSRGGSYEQYF. The whole variable domain, remainder taken from reference TRBV28 and TRBJ2-7, is DVKVTQSSRYLVKRTGEKVFLECVQDMDHENMFWYRQDPGLGLRLIYFSYDVKMKEKGDIPEGYSVSREKKERFSLILESASTNQTSMYLCASSRGGSYEQYFGPGTRLTVT.

The CDR3 DNA reads TGTGCCACCAGCCCAACTAGCGGGGGGTACAATGAGCAGTTCTTC. It encodes CATSPTSGGYNEQFF. This chain links TRBV15 with TRBJ2-1; 12 nucleotides align to TRBD2. J gave up 4 bases and V 5 bases, and 3 bases lay outside the gene matches. Germline V lookup: CDR1 LNHNV, CDR2 YYDKDF (reference sequence). The CDR3 is made up of 15 amino acids. Full variable domain (remainder filled in from reference TRBV15 and TRBJ2-1): DAMVIQNPRYQVTQFGKPVTLSCSQTLNHNVMYWYQQKSSQAPKLLFHYYDKDFNNEADTPDNFQSRRPNTSFCFLDIRSPGLGDTAMYLCATSPTSGGYNEQFFGPGTRLTVL.

This clone was detected once. The V and J genes are TRBV5-1 and TRBJ2-7; TRBD1 agrees at 8 bases. CDR3 size: 15 residues. Germline lookup yields CDR1 SGHRS and CDR2 YFSETQ. V was clipped by 0 bases and J by 4 bases; unmatched bases: 6. The CDR3 reads CASSLGTGPMYEQYF. In nucleotides, the CDR3 is TGCGCCAGCAGCTTGGGGACAGGGCCGATGTACGAGCAGTACTTC.

A word on this clone: Other nucleotide sequences in the sample specify the same CDR3. V usage is TRBV11-2 and J usage is TRBJ1-2; D is possibly TRBD1 (5 bases). Germline V CDR1 and CDR2: SGHAT, FQNNGV. Trimming removed 4 bases at V and 6 bases at J, with 9 bases between. There are 12 residues in the CDR3. The CDR3 coding sequence is TGTGCCAGCAGCTGGGGCGGGGATGGCTACACCTTC. It encodes CASSWGGDGYTF.

V and J are TRBV7-6 and TRBJ2-3; a weak D match, TRBD2 (5 bases). Trimming left V 0 bases short and J 5 bases short, with 12 bases between. Germline V lookup: CDR1 SGHVS, CDR2 FNYEAQ. The CDR3 sequence is 15 residues long. The CDR3 sequence is CASSLAKWAGDTQYF. CDR3 DNA sequence: TGTGCCAGCAGCTTAGCGAAGTGGGCGGGAGATACGCAGTATTTT. The whole variable domain, remainder taken from reference TRBV7-6 and TRBJ2-3, is GAGVSQSPRYKVTKRGQDVALRCDPISGHVSLYWYRQALGQGPEFLTYFNYEAQQDKSGLPNDRFSAERPEGSISTLTIQRTEQRDSAMYRCASSLAKWAGDTQYFGPGTRLTVL.

The chain employs TRBV28 and TRBJ2-7, with TRBD1 identical over 9 bases. Germline values: CDR1 MDHEN, CDR2 SYDVKM. V trimming: 2 bases; J trimming: 3 bases; junction bases outside the gene matches: 5. The CDR3 has 15 residues. CDR3 bases: TGTGCCAGCAGTTTAGGACAGGGGTTGCTCTACGAGCAGTACTTC. Protein sequence: CASSLGQGLLYEQYF. The full variable domain, with the rest looked up from reference TRBV28 and TRBJ2-7, is DVKVTQSSRYLVKRTGEKVFLECVQDMDHENMFWYRQDPGLGLRLIYFSYDVKMKEKGDIPEGYSVSREKKERFSLILESASTNQTSMYLCASSLGQGLLYEQYFGPGTRLTVT.

This chain connects TRBV2 to TRBJ2-1, with TRBD1 matching 8 bases. Germline V gene lookup returns CDR1 SNHLY and CDR2 FYNNEI. J lost 12 bases, V lost 5 bases, and 9 bases had no gene match. CDR3 length: 13 amino acids. CDR3 nucleotides: TGTGCCAGCAGTTTGACAGGGGCGAGGAGGCAGTTCTTC. Translating gives CASSLTGARRQFF.

This clone has only one observation. The V gene is TRBV6-6, the J gene TRBJ1-5, with D perhaps TRBD1 (5 bases). The CDR3 loop spans 16 amino acids. V was trimmed by 5 bases and J by 2 bases, leaving 16 bases between them. Germline V gives CDR1 MNHNY, CDR2 SVGAGI (reference sequence). CDR3 region: CASSPSSAGGNQPQHF. For the CDR3, the DNA is TGTGCCAGCAGTCCTTCGTCCGCGGGGGGCAATCAGCCCCAGCATTTT.

J is TRBJ2-7 and V is TRBV11-2; no firm D call. There are 11 residues in the CDR3. Germline V gene sequence: CDR1 SGHAT, CDR2 FQNNGV. V lost 0 bases and J 7 bases, leaving 4 bases between the germline ends. The DNA of the CDR3 is TGTGCCAGCAGCTTAGACGGGGAGCAGTACTTC. Translating gives CASSLDGEQYF.

This clone was seen once. The chain recombines TRBV13 with TRBJ2-1, with 8 bases that match TRBD1. V gave up 5 bases and J gave up 8 bases; unmatched junction bases: 5. CDR3 length: 13 amino acids. Germline values: CDR1 PRHDT, CDR2 FYEKMQ (reference sequence). The CDR3, as DNA: TGTGCCAGCAGCGGGGACAGGTTTGATGAGCAGTTCTTC. It encodes CASSGDRFDEQFF.

In DNA form, the CDR3 reads TGTGCCAGCAGGATTGACAGGGGTTCTGCCTATGGCTACACCTTC. This sequence encodes CASRIDRGSAYGYTF. V is TRBV6-5 and J is TRBJ1-2; 8 positions match TRBD1. This CDR3 comprises 15 residues. The junction had 10 bases not matched to a gene; V was cut back by 6 bases and J by 4 bases. Germline CDR1 and CDR2: MNHEY and SVGAGI.

This chain joins TRBV9 and TRBJ1-2; weak D call: TRBD1 (6 bases). This CDR3 contains 14 residues. Germline assignment: CDR1 SGDLS and CDR2 YYNGEE. The V and J ends lost 0 bases and 8 bases respectively, with 14 bases between them. The CDR3 DNA sequence: TGTGCCAGCAGCGTAGGGGGGCAGTCAGAAGGCTACACCTTC. It codes for CASSVGGQSEGYTF.

The table lists this clone with a few counts. This chain joins TRBV4-1 and TRBJ2-2; TRBD2 might be the D (6 bases). Deletions cut 0 bases from V and 3 bases from J, with 8 bases between. The CDR3 loop spans 15 amino acids. Germline V gives CDR1 MGHRA, CDR2 YSYEKL. Here the CDR3 DNA reads TGCGCCAGCAGCCAAGAACCGGGAGACACCGGGGAGCTGTTTTTT. This encodes CASSQEPGDTGELFF.

The chain joins TRBV5-1 to TRBJ1-1, with D possibly being TRBD1 (5 bases). The CDR3 is made up of 15 amino acids. Looked up from germline, CDR1 is SGHRS and CDR2 is YFSETQ. The V gene lost 0 bases and the J gene lost 0 bases, with 9 bases spanning the gap. The CDR3 loop reads CASSLVQTVNTEAFF. The CDR3 coding sequence is TGCGCCAGCAGCTTGGTACAGACAGTGAACACTGAAGCTTTCTTT.

The rearrangement links TRBV7-3 to TRBJ2-3; TRBD1 agrees at 10 bases. CDR1 and CDR2 (germline): SGHTA, FQGTGA. The CDR3 runs 15 residues. Trimming removed 3 bases from V and 5 bases from J; junction bases left unmatched: 5. The CDR3 sequence is CASSFLGTGVDTQYF. CDR3 DNA sequence: TGTGCCAGCAGCTTTTTAGGGACAGGGGTAGATACGCAGTATTTT.

This clone was observed a handful of times. The chain recombines TRBV5-1 with TRBJ2-5; D gene ambiguous. V lost 2 bases, J lost 5 bases, and 7 bases lay in between. The CDR3 contains 12 residues. Germline assignment: CDR1 SGHRS and CDR2 YFSETQ. The CDR3 DNA reads as TGCGCCAGCAGCTTTTCGAGGGAGACCCAGTACTTC. It codes for CASSFSRETQYF.

This clone came up once. The V gene is TRBV19, the J gene TRBJ2-7; 7 nucleotides line up with TRBD2. CDR1 is LNHDA, CDR2 SQIVND, per germline (reference sequence). Germline trimming cut 0 bases from V and 4 bases from J; bases unmatched to any gene: 9. The length of the CDR3 is 16 residues. CDR3 in amino acids: CASSIDPAGIGYEQYF. CDR3 nucleotides: TGTGCCAGTAGTATAGACCCAGCGGGGATCGGGTACGAGCAGTACTTC.

CDR3 sequence (DNA): TGTGCCATCAGTGAGTCGGGGCTAGCGGGAAAAGGGCAGTACTTC. As protein: CAISESGLAGKGQYF. The V call is TRBV10-3, the J call TRBJ2-7; 9 nucleotides line up with TRBD2. The V segment lost 0 bases and the J segment 9 bases; nucleotides outside the gene matches: 9. Germline V gene lookup returns CDR1 ENHRY and CDR2 SYGVKD. CDR3 size: 15 residues.

The chain has TRBV9 and TRBJ1-1; 7 bases match TRBD1. After removal of 0 bases from V and 1 base from J, the junction contained 3 bases not matched to a gene. Germline V gene data show CDR1 as SGDLS and CDR2 as YYNGEE. CDR3 length equals 15 residues. CDR3: CASSVGQGGNTEAFF. CDR3 in DNA: TGTGCCAGCAGCGTAGGGCAGGGGGGGAACACTGAAGCTTTCTTT.

Written as DNA, the CDR3 is TGTGCCAGCAGCATAGGGGACAGGGTACTGTTTTTT. Its translation: CASSIGDRVLFF. This chain links TRBV11-2 with TRBJ1-4; 9 positions agree with TRBD1. Germline V gives CDR1 SGHAT, CDR2 FQNNGV. This CDR3 region has 12 residues. The V and J ends lost 5 bases and 13 bases, in that order; junction bases with no gene match: 5.

This sequence joins TRBV18 and TRBJ1-5, with 7 bases that match TRBD1. There are 16 residues in the CDR3. With 6 bases clipped from V and 1 base from J, the junction kept 9 bases outside the gene matches. Germline-derived CDR1 and CDR2 are KGHSH and LQKENI. In nucleotides, the CDR3 is TGTGCCAGCTCTCTCGGACAGGTACAAAGCAATCAGCCCCAGCATTTT. This codes for CASSLGQVQSNQPQHF. The entire variable domain, with the rest obtained from reference TRBV18 and TRBJ1-5, is as follows: NAGVMQNPRHLVRRRGQEARLRCSPMKGHSHVYWYRQLPEEGLKFMVYLQKENIIDESGMPKERFSAEFPKEGPSILRIQQVVRGDSAAYFCASSLGQVQSNQPQHFGDGTRLSIL.

This clone has only a few counts. This sequence joins TRBV5-6 and TRBJ1-5; 7 bases fit TRBD1. CDR3 length: 15 amino acids. With V trimmed by 2 bases and J by 4 bases, 6 bases remained unmatched. Germline V gene data show CDR1 as SGHDT and CDR2 as YYEEEE. The CDR3 loop is CASSLGQAGNQPQHF. The DNA of the CDR3 is TGTGCCAGCAGCTTAGGACAGGCAGGGAATCAGCCCCAGCATTTT. The complete variable domain, with remaining parts taken from reference TRBV5-6 and TRBJ1-5, reads DAGVTQSPTHLIKTRGQQVTLRCSPKSGHDTVSWYQQALGQGPQFIFQYYEEEERQRGNFPDRFSGHQFPNYSSELNVNALLLGDSALYLCASSLGQAGNQPQHFGDGTRLSIL.

The CDR3 DNA sequence: TGTGCCAGCAGTTTCGGACTGAGCAACACCGGGGAGCTGTTTTTT. Translation gives CASSFGLSNTGELFF. The chain joins TRBV27 to TRBJ2-2; possibly TRBD2 for D (5 bases). The CDR3 runs to 15 residues. CDR1 and CDR2 from the germline V gene are MNHEY and SMNVEV (reference sequence). V was pared by 3 bases and J by 2 bases, with 10 bases between.

In this sample, this clone turned up a few times. The V and J genes are TRBV4-3 and TRBJ1-2; possibly TRBD1 for D (5 bases). The CDR3 contains 14 residues. From germline, CDR1 is LGHNA and CDR2 YSLEER. The V end lost 1 base, the J end lost 4 bases, and 10 bases lay between the germline ends. For the CDR3, the DNA is TGCGCCAGCAGCCAAGTGGAGGGGATCTATGGCTACACCTTC. Residues: CASSQVEGIYGYTF.

The chain joins TRBV5-8 to TRBJ1-1; D uncertain. The CDR3 is made up of 12 amino acids. The V gene's germline CDR1 is SGHTS and CDR2 YDEGEE. V lost 0 bases, J lost 5 bases, and 5 bases lay in between. CDR3 region: CASSLGTTEAFF. The CDR3 DNA sequence: TGTGCCAGCAGCTTGGGAACAACTGAAGCTTTCTTT.

The chain recombines TRBV30 with TRBJ1-5, with D possibly TRBD1 on 6 matching bases. V lost 0 bases and J 5 bases, leaving 8 bases between the germline ends. From germline, CDR1 is GTSNPN and CDR2 SVGIG (reference sequence). The CDR3 extends over 13 amino acids. The CDR3 DNA is TGTGCCTGGAGTGTTCAGGGGCATCAGCCCCAGCATTTT. Amino acid sequence: CAWSVQGHQPQHF. The full variable domain, its missing parts supplied by reference TRBV30 and TRBJ1-5, is SQTIHQWPATLVQPVGSPLSLECTVEGTSNPNLYWYRQAAGRGLQLLFYSVGIGQISSEVPQNLSASRPQDRQFILSSKKLLLSDSGFYLCAWSVQGHQPQHFGDGTRLSIL.

The V call is TRBV2, the J call TRBJ2-1; D not certain. The CDR3 covers 17 residues. Trimming left V 6 bases short and J 0 bases short, with 18 bases between. The V gene's germline CDR1 is SNHLY and CDR2 FYNNEI. The CDR3, as DNA: TGTGCCAGCAGGCTCACGAGCTATCCTAGCTCCTACAATGAGCAGTTCTTC. This gives the protein CASRLTSYPSSYNEQFF.

This clone has only one observation. This chain connects TRBV11-2 to TRBJ2-7; TRBD1 might be the D (6 bases). The V and J ends lost 4 bases and 3 bases respectively, with 19 bases between them. The CDR3 length is 16 residues. Germline loops: CDR1 SGHAT, CDR2 FQNNGV. The CDR3 sequence: CASSSPRGPHYYEQYF. CDR3 DNA sequence: TGTGCCAGCAGCTCGCCCAGGGGTCCTCATTACTACGAGCAGTACTTC.

V is TRBV7-3 and J is TRBJ2-1; 7 nucleotides agree with TRBD1. The CDR3 runs to 13 residues. Germline V gene data show CDR1 as SGHTA and CDR2 as FQGTGA. The ends lost 3 bases at V and 12 bases at J; junction bases unmatched: 8. CDR3 loop: CASSLRGHGGQFF. Written as DNA, the CDR3 is TGTGCCAGCAGCTTGAGGGGGCACGGTGGGCAGTTCTTC.

This chain joins TRBV6-5 and TRBJ1-5; TRBD1 aligns across 8 bases. The germline gives CDR1 MNHEY, CDR2 SVGAGI. The CDR3 sequence is 15 residues long. Trimming at V came to 5 bases and at J to 3 bases, leaving 6 bases not matched to a gene. The CDR3 protein is CASSQTGGSNQPQHF. Here the CDR3 DNA reads TGTGCCAGCAGTCAAACAGGGGGTTCCAATCAGCCCCAGCATTTT.

This chain's CDR3 is CASSPRQGGPTEAFF. As DNA, the CDR3 is TGTGCCAGCAGCCCAAGACAGGGGGGTCCCACTGAAGCTTTCTTT. The gene calls are TRBV4-2 and TRBJ1-1; 9 bases line up with TRBD1. The CDR3 loop spans 15 amino acids. The trim removed 4 bases at V and 4 bases at J, leaving 7 bases unmatched. Per the germline V gene, CDR1 is LGHNA and CDR2 is YNFKEQ.